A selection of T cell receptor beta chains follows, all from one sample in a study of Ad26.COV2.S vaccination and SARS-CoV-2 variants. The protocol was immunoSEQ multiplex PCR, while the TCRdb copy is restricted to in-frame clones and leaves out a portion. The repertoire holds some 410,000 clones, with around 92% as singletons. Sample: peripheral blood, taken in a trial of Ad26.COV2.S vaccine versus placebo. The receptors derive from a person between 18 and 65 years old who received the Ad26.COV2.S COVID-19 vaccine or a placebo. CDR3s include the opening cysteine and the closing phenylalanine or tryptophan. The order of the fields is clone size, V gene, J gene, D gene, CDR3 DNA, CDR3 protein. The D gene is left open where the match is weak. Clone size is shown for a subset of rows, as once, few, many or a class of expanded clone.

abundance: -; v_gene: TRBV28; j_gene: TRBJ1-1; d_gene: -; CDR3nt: TGTGCCAGCAGTGCTAGGCCGGGCGAAGCTTTCTTT; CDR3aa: CASSARPGEAFF
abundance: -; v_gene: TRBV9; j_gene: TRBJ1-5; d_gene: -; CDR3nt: TGTGCCAGCAGCGCGACGGACGGCTACAATCAGCCCCAGCATTTT; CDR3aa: CASSATDGYNQPQHF
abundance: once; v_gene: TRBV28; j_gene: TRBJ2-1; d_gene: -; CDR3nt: TGTGCCAGCCAAGACGGCCTGGGGTACAATGAGCAGTTCTTC; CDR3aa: CASQDGLGYNEQFF
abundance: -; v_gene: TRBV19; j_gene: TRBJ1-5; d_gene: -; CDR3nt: TGTGCCAGTAGTAGCCGAAATCAGCCCCAGCATTTT; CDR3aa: CASSSRNQPQHF
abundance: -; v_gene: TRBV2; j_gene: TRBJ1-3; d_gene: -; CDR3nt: TGTGCCAGCAGATCTGAGACAGCTGGAAACACCATATATTTT; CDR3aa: CASRSETAGNTIYF
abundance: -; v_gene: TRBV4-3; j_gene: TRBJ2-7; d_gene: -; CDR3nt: TGCGCCAGCAGCCAAGATGCGGCTAGGCTGAACGAGCAGTACTTC; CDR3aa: CASSQDAARLNEQYF
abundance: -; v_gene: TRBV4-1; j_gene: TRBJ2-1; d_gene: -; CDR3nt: TGCGCCAGCAGCCAAGTAGGGGGCTACAATGAGCAGTTCTTC; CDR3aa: CASSQVGGYNEQFF
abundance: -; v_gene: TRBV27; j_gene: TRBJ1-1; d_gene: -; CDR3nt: TGTGCCAGCAGTTTAATTGGGGGAAACACTGAAGCTTTCTTT; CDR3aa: CASSLIGGNTEAFF
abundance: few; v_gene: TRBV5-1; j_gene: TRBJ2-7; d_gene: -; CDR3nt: TGCGCCAGCAGCCCGGACAGTGGAGGGTACGAGCAGTACTTC; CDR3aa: CASSPDSGGYEQYF
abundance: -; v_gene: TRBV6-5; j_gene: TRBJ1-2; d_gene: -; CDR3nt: TGTGCCAGCAGTTACTCGGGGGCGCCGAGGACCTATGGCTACACCTTC; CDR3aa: CASSYSGAPRTYGYTF
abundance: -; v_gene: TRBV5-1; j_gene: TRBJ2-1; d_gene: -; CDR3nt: TGCGCCAGCAGCTTCCCTCTCCAACAGGGTTTAGCTGATGAGCAGTTCTTC; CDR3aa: CASSFPLQQGLADEQFF
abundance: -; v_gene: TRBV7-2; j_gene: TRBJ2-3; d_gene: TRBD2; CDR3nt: TGTGCCAGCAGCTTAGACCCTAGCGGGGGGTATGGAGATACGCAGTATTTT; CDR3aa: CASSLDPSGGYGDTQYF
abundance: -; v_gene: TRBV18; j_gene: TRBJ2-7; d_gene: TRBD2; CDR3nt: TGTGCCAGCTCACCACCTTCCAGCGGGGCCGAGCAGTACTTC; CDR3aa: CASSPPSSGAEQYF
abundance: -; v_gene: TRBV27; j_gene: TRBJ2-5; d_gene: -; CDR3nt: TGTGCCAGCAGTTTAGGGGGGAGGTCCGAGACCCAGTACTTC; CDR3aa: CASSLGGRSETQYF
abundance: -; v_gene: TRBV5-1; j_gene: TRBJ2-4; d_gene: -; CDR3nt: TGCGCCAGCAGCTTGCCCGAAGGGTTGGGGGAAAACATTCAGTACTTC; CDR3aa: CASSLPEGLGENIQYF
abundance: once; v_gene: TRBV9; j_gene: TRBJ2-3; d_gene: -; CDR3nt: TGTGCCAGCGCAAAGGGGGGCCAGGGCACAGATACGCAGTATTTT; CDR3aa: CASAKGGQGTDTQYF